This TCR beta chain derives from a study of T cell clonality in common variable immunodeficiency. Findings and caveats of the study: Reportedly, TCR beta sequences from common variable immunodeficiency showed fewer deletions and N-nucleotide insertions.

Clones were sequenced by immunoSEQ multiplex PCR, and TCRdb holds only the in-frame ones, with some missing. Singletons are absent from the sample, which has some 14,000 clones. The CDR3 loop spans 15 amino acids. V was trimmed by 4 bases and J by 4 bases, leaving 14 bases between them. CDR1 is SGHTA, CDR2 FQGNSA, per germline. The table lists this clone with many counts. Its antigen is undetermined. The read gets to within 3 residues of the CDR3 end, and the germline J gene fills in the rest. The source is a human donor with common variable immunodeficiency. The rearrangement links TRBV7-2 to TRBJ2-1, with D maybe TRBD2 (6 bases). Input material: peripheral blood mononuclear cells. CDR3 bases read: TGTGCCAGCAGCTATGGGGGACTGGGTTACAATGAG. Residues: CASSYGGLGYNE. The CDR3 reads in full as CASSYGGLGYNEQFF.